One sample yielded the 24 T cell receptor beta chains listed below, sequenced in a study of shared clonotypes between healthy human individuals. Profiled with immunoSEQ multiplex PCR; TCRdb holds only in-frame clones, not every one. Altogether roughly 700,000 clones are present, around two thirds being singletons, with the ten largest covering about 1.8%. The sequenced sample was memory CD4+ T cells sorted from blood. Subset indicated: CD45RA-negative fraction. These TCRs come from a woman in her 30s in good health.

Concerning this clone: The sample has other DNA sequences that encode this CDR3 too. V is TRBV5-1 and J is TRBJ2-1; D is unresolved. V shed 2 bases and J shed 0 bases, with 9 bases lying between them. This CDR3 has 15 amino acids. The V gene's germline CDR1 is SGHRS and CDR2 YFSETQ. CDR3 protein: CASSFDSSSYNEQFF. As DNA, the CDR3 is TGCGCCAGCAGCTTTGACTCCTCCTCCTACAATGAGCAGTTCTTC.

This rearrangement joins TRBV5-1 to TRBJ1-1; D is ambiguous. Germline CDR1 is SGHRS and CDR2 is YFSETQ. Trimming took 3 bases from V and 0 from J, leaving 12 bases between them. The CDR3 contains 15 residues. CDR3 nucleotide sequence: TGCGCCAGCAGCTACGGGAATGAGATGAACACTGAAGCTTTCTTT. Translated, it gives CASSYGNEMNTEAFF.

The chain couples TRBV27 to TRBJ1-5, with D perhaps matching TRBD1 (6 bases). Germline assignment: CDR1 MNHEY and CDR2 SMNVEV (reference sequence). The CDR3 has 16 residues. V lost 5 bases, J lost 0 bases, and 14 bases lay in between. CDR3 in DNA: TGTGCCAGCAGTCTAGGGACACCTTATAGCAATCAGCCCCAGCATTTT. Protein: CASSLGTPYSNQPQHF.

This chain links TRBV6-5 with TRBJ2-1; 7 bases line up with TRBD1. V was clipped by 2 bases and J by 14 bases; unmatched bases: 6. This CDR3 is 12 amino acids long. Germline lookup yields CDR1 MNHEY and CDR2 SVGAGI. CDR3 in DNA: TGTGCCAGCAGTTACCCCTCCGGGACAGAGTTCTTC. Amino acid sequence: CASSYPSGTEFF.

The gene calls are TRBV28 and TRBJ1-2, with TRBD1 as a possible D gene (5 bases). The germline V gene encodes CDR1 MDHEN and CDR2 SYDVKM. The CDR3 is 14 amino acids. V dropped 7 bases and J dropped 5 bases, with 17 bases sitting between them. The CDR3 sequence is CASTPSGRLYGYTF. The DNA for the CDR3 is TGTGCCAGCACCCCCTCGGGGCGGTTATATGGCTACACCTTC.

The gene calls are TRBV6-1 and TRBJ2-6; D possibly matches TRBD1 or TRBD2 (7 bases each). From germline, CDR1 is MNHNS and CDR2 SASEGT. Trimming cost V 4 bases and J 4 bases, with 14 bases left between them. This CDR3 comprises 16 residues. CDR3 loop: CASSAGGGIGANVLTF. The CDR3 DNA sequence: TGTGCCAGCAGTGCAGGGGGAGGGATCGGGGCCAACGTCCTGACTTTC.

The chain links TRBV5-1 to TRBJ1-4; possible D gene TRBD1, 5 bases. The germline CDR1 and CDR2 sequences are SGHRS and YFSETQ. The CDR3 consists of 16 residues. The V gene lost 4 bases and the J gene lost 5 bases, with 18 bases spanning the gap. CDR3 loop: CASSRNIAGMNEKLFF. The DNA for the CDR3 is TGCGCCAGCAGCCGGAACATTGCAGGGATGAATGAAAAACTGTTTTTT.

This rearrangement joins TRBV19 to TRBJ2-2, with a tentative D call TRBD2 (5 bases). Germline loops: CDR1 LNHDA, CDR2 SQIVND (reference sequence). The CDR3 has 13 amino acids. V was clipped by 5 bases and J by 6 bases, with 10 bases between them. CDR3 sequence reads: CASSFRGAGELFF. CDR3 nucleotide sequence: TGTGCCAGTAGTTTCCGGGGAGCCGGGGAGCTGTTTTTT.

This clone has just a few counts. The chain carries TRBV10-3 and TRBJ2-7; possibly TRBD1 for D (6 bases). This CDR3 spans 21 amino acids. Germline CDR1 is ENHRY and CDR2 is SYGVKD. V lost 0 bases, J lost 3 bases, and 30 bases lay in between. The CDR3 DNA sequence: TGTGCCATCAGTGAGTCTATGTCCCCGCTCATGGACAGTGCCAGAATCTACGAGCAGTACTTC. Translation gives CAISESMSPLMDSARIYEQYF.

The chain joins TRBV18 to TRBJ2-7; TRBD1 matches at 9 bases. The CDR3 is 15 amino acids. Germline V CDR1 and CDR2: KGHSH, LQKENI. Trimming took 4 bases from V and 6 from J; bases not matched to a gene: 10. CDR3 DNA sequence: TGTGCCAGCTCACGCTCGGACAGGGGACCCCGCGAGCAGTACTTC. Protein sequence: CASSRSDRGPREQYF.

The chain carries TRBV9 and TRBJ2-3; 11 positions match TRBD1. CDR1 is SGDLS, CDR2 YYNGEE, per germline. The trim removed 0 bases at V and 3 bases at J, leaving 3 bases unmatched. The CDR3 sequence is 16 residues long. The CDR3 sequence is CASSVVWDRGTDTQYF. The CDR3 DNA is TGTGCCAGCAGCGTAGTTTGGGACAGGGGGACAGATACGCAGTATTTT.

The sample holds one count of this clone. The chain has TRBV6-5 and TRBJ1-1; 7 bases map to TRBD1. Unmatched junction bases numbered 4, after V lost 5 bases and J lost 4 bases. This CDR3 region has 13 residues. Germline V gives CDR1 MNHEY, CDR2 SVGAGI. The CDR3 here is CASSNPGGTEAFF. The CDR3 DNA follows: TGTGCCAGCAGTAACCCAGGGGGCACTGAAGCTTTCTTT.

V gene TRBV15 combines with J gene TRBJ2-2; D is uncertain. Germline V CDR1 and CDR2: LNHNV, YYDKDF (reference sequence). The length of the CDR3 is 15 residues. V was shortened by 1 base and J by 4 bases, with 10 bases between the two germline ends. The CDR3 loop is CATSRGGRITGELFF. The CDR3 nucleotides are TGTGCCACCAGCAGAGGAGGACGGATCACCGGGGAGCTGTTTTTT.

On this clone: The same CDR3 can be traced to other DNA sequences in this sample. The rearrangement joins TRBV18 to TRBJ2-7; no clear D. The CDR3 is made up of 11 amino acids. The V gene lost 2 bases and the J gene lost 4 bases, with 3 bases spanning the gap. Germline V gives CDR1 KGHSH, CDR2 LQKENI. The CDR3 nucleotides are TGTGCCAGCTCACCAAGGTACGAGCAGTACTTC. Amino acids: CASSPRYEQYF.

This rearrangement joins TRBV7-2 to TRBJ2-5; D unresolved. In germline, CDR1 is SGHTA, CDR2 FQGNSA. Trimming pared 1 base from V and 5 bases from J, leaving 11 bases between. CDR3 size: 14 residues. The CDR3 here is CASSLEWNEETQYF. CDR3 nucleotides: TGTGCCAGCAGCTTAGAATGGAATGAGGAGACCCAGTACTTC. Using reference TRBV7-2 and TRBJ2-5 for the parts outside the CDR3, the full variable domain is GAGVSQSPSNKVTEKGKDVELRCDPISGHTALYWYRQSLGQGLEFLIYFQGNSAPDKSGLPSDRFSAERTGGSVSTLTIQRTQQEDSAVYLCASSLEWNEETQYFGPGTRLLVL.

This rearrangement joins TRBV29-1 to TRBJ2-2, with 8 bases matching TRBD1. Germline-derived CDR1 and CDR2 are SQVTM and ANQGSEA. There are 15 residues in the CDR3. J was trimmed by 5 bases and V by 1 base; bases with no gene match: 6. The CDR3 region has the DNA TGCAGCGTTGAAGCGCGCAGGGGGCGGACCGGGGAGCTGTTTTTT. This codes for CSVEARRGRTGELFF.

This chain joins TRBV28 and TRBJ2-3, with D possibly being TRBD2 (6 bases). V lost 5 bases and J 1 base, leaving 10 bases between the germline ends. This CDR3 has 14 amino acids. CDR1 MDHEN and CDR2 SYDVKM come from the germline V gene. The CDR3 DNA sequence: TGTGCCAGCAGTGGAGGGACTGGCACAGATACGCAGTATTTT. Encoded protein: CASSGGTGTDTQYF.

The genes are TRBV19 and TRBJ2-6, with 8 bases lining up with TRBD1. Per the germline V gene, CDR1 is LNHDA and CDR2 is SQIVND (reference sequence). This CDR3 has 16 amino acids. V gave up 9 bases and J gave up 0 bases; unmatched junction bases: 7. Here the CDR3 reads CASREQGGSGANVLTF. In DNA, the CDR3 is TGTGCCAGCCGGGAACAGGGGGGCTCTGGGGCCAACGTCCTGACTTTC.

This clone was detected only a few times. The V and J genes are TRBV28 and TRBJ1-1, with D possibly being TRBD1 (5 bases). CDR1 MDHEN and CDR2 SYDVKM come from the germline V gene. The CDR3 runs 15 residues. The V gene lost 4 bases and the J gene lost 4 bases, with 16 bases spanning the gap. CDR3 nucleotides: TGTGCCAGCAGTTCCCGGACTTTGAGGGGCACTGAAGCTTTCTTT. It is translated as CASSSRTLRGTEAFF.

This chain connects TRBV5-4 to TRBJ2-2; TRBD1 aligns across 8 bases. Looked up from germline, CDR1 is SGHNT and CDR2 is YYREEE (reference sequence). There are 15 residues in the CDR3. The V gene end was trimmed by 2 bases and the J gene end by 7 bases; junction bases not matched to a gene: 7. CDR3 coding DNA: TGTGCCAGCAGCTTAGACAGGGGTGGCGGCGGGGAGCTGTTTTTT. Translating gives CASSLDRGGGGELFF.

This clone was seen a single time. The V call is TRBV27, the J call TRBJ2-7; 10 nucleotides align to TRBD2. Per the germline V gene, CDR1 is MNHEY and CDR2 is SMNVEV (reference sequence). Trimming took 0 bases from V and 7 from J; bases not matched to a gene: 3. CDR3 size: 14 residues. Here the CDR3 reads CASSLSSGGREQYF. CDR3 bases: TGTGCCAGCAGTTTATCTAGCGGGGGGCGGGAGCAGTACTTC.

This chain links TRBV6-1 with TRBJ1-5; no reliable D call. This CDR3 comprises 14 residues. Trimming stripped 2 bases from V and 1 base from J, with 6 bases between. The germline CDR1 and CDR2 sequences are MNHNS and SASEGT. This CDR3 is CASSEPGSNQPQHF. As DNA, the CDR3 is TGTGCCAGCAGTGAACCGGGAAGCAATCAGCCCCAGCATTTT.

In regard to this clone: This sample includes further DNA sequences coding for the same CDR3. This chain connects TRBV18 to TRBJ2-5; TRBD1 is a possible D gene (6 bases). The CDR3 is made up of 13 amino acids. Germline values: CDR1 KGHSH, CDR2 LQKENI. The V end lost 3 bases, the J end lost 5 bases, and 10 bases lay between the germline ends. This CDR3 reads CASSPDSGETQYF. CDR3 coding DNA: TGTGCCAGCTCACCGGACAGTGGGGAGACCCAGTACTTC.

This clone was seen only once. This chain links TRBV29-1 with TRBJ2-2, with 7 bases aligning to TRBD2. Germline CDR1 reads SQVTM; CDR2 reads ANQGSEA. V lost 7 bases and J lost 1; bases outside the gene matches: 6. This CDR3 comprises 14 residues. The CDR3 loop reads CSGGASGNTGELFF. For the CDR3, the DNA is TGCAGCGGTGGCGCTAGCGGGAACACCGGGGAGCTGTTTTTT.